The rows below give T cell receptor beta chains drawn from one sample of a study of T cell repertoires in cytomegalovirus infection. From the reads, TCRdb called clonotypes with MiXCR, one entry per CDR3 protein. The sample records about half a million distinct CDR3 sequences, around 30% being singletons. No cognate antigen is known for these TCRs. The sample in question was cultured PBMCs, obtained from culture after CMV antigen stimulation. These receptors were taken from a human donor in good health (CMV status not recorded). Some clones in this sample may be carry-over from other donors' samples. The CDR3 runs from the conserved cysteine through the conserved F or W. D genes are given only for firm matches. The listing skips clone size in some rows; elsewhere it reads once, few, many or a size class.

cdr3_nt cdr3_aa clone_size d_call cdr3_length j_call v_call
TGTGCCAGCAGCCGCCGCGGGGACAGGGGACTAGCGGGAGGGTTTGAGCAGTTCTTC CASSRRGDRGLAGGFEQFF - TRBD2 19 TRBJ2-1 TRBV12-3/TRBV12-4
TGCAGTGCTAGTCGGGGTGTGTCCTACAATGAGCAGTTCTTC CSASRGVSYNEQFF - - 14 TRBJ2-1 TRBV20-1
TGTGCCAGCAGCTTCGACAGGAACACTGAAGCTTTCTTT CASSFDRNTEAFF many - 13 TRBJ1-1 TRBV5-1
TGTGCCAGCAGCCGAGGGACAGGAAATGGGGCTTTCTTT CASSRGTGNGAFF - TRBD1 13 TRBJ1-1 TRBV7-8
TGTGCCACCAGTGACTATGGAGGGTGGGGCACAGATACGCAGTATTTT CATSDYGGWGTDTQYF - - 16 TRBJ2-3 TRBV24-1
TGTGCCAGCAGCGGGGATAGCGGGAGGGCGATCAATGAGCAGTTCTTC CASSGDSGRAINEQFF few TRBD2 16 TRBJ2-1 TRBV5-4
TGTGCCAGCAGTCAAATCCCGGGACAGGGGAACACTGAAGCTTTCTTT CASSQIPGQGNTEAFF - TRBD1 16 TRBJ1-1 TRBV7-3
TGTGCCAGCACCAGACTTATTGGCGGGGAGCTGTTTTTT CASTRLIGGELFF few - 13 TRBJ2-2 TRBV7-8
TGTGCCAGCCAGGAGGGATCAGCGACCGGGGAGCTGTTTTTT CASQEGSATGELFF - - 14 TRBJ2-2 TRBV28
TGTGCCAGCAGCTTAGGGCTAGCGGGAGGGGACATTCAGTACTTC CASSLGLAGGDIQYF - TRBD2 15 TRBJ2-4 TRBV5-4
TGTGCCAGCAGTTCCCAAAGGACCCTACACTTCTATGGCTACACCTTC CASSSQRTLHFYGYTF few - 16 TRBJ1-2 TRBV28
TGTGCCAGCAGTCTAGAGATGACTAGCGGGTGTTACAATGAGCAGTTCTTC CASSLEMTSGCYNEQFF - TRBD2 17 TRBJ2-1 TRBV12-3/TRBV12-4
TGCGCCAGCAGCGGACAGGGGTCTGTTACTGAAGCTTTCTTT CASSGQGSVTEAFF few TRBD1 14 TRBJ1-1 TRBV5-1
TGTGCCAGCAGCTTAGTTGGAATTTCCTACAATGAGCAGTTCTTC CASSLVGISYNEQFF many - 15 TRBJ2-1 TRBV7-2
TGTGCCAGCAGTTTACAACTAGCGGGTGGAGTGGATGAGCAGTTCTTC CASSLQLAGGVDEQFF - TRBD2 16 TRBJ2-1 TRBV28
TGTGCCATCAGTGGGGCGGTTGCGACAGATACGCAGTATTTT CAISGAVATDTQYF - - 14 TRBJ2-3 TRBV10-3
TGTGCCAGCAGCATAGACAGGGCCAGCACAGATACGCAGTATTTT CASSIDRASTDTQYF many TRBD1 15 TRBJ2-3 TRBV7-2
TGCAGTGCTAGGGACAGGGTAGGCAATCAGCCCCAGCATTTT CSARDRVGNQPQHF - TRBD1 14 TRBJ1-5 TRBV20-1
TGTGCCAGCAGCCTCTGGGGGGGTGAGCAGTTCTTC CASSLWGGEQFF - TRBD2 12 TRBJ2-1 TRBV11-2
TGCGCCAGCAGCCAAATCTCCGGGGCCGCGCAGTATTTT CASSQISGAAQYF - - 13 TRBJ2-3 TRBV4-1
TGTGCCAGCAGCTTAGCAGGGCACCGGGAGACCCAGTACTTC CASSLAGHRETQYF many - 14 TRBJ2-5 TRBV7-9
TGTGCCAGCAAAGGACCGGGACAGAGCTCCTATAATTCACCCCTCCACTTT CASKGPGQSSYNSPLHF many TRBD1 17 TRBJ1-6 TRBV6-2/TRBV6-3
TGCGCCAGCGCTGCCATTTTGGGACAGCCCTATGGCTACACCTTC CASAAILGQPYGYTF - TRBD1 15 TRBJ1-2 TRBV4-1
TGTGCCAGCAGCCCCGCGACTAGCGGATCCTACAATGAGCAGTTCTTC CASSPATSGSYNEQFF - TRBD2 16 TRBJ2-1 TRBV7-6
TGTGCCAGCAGTTTATCGATGGCTTCCCTCGAGCAGTACTTC CASSLSMASLEQYF - - 14 TRBJ2-7 TRBV27
TGCAGCGTTCTCAGGGGGTTAGGCACTGAAGCTTTCTTT CSVLRGLGTEAFF - TRBD1 13 TRBJ1-1 TRBV29-1
TGTGCCACATCCCCCCGGGAGCGGGGTAATGAAAAACTGTTTTTT CATSPRERGNEKLFF - - 15 TRBJ1-4 TRBV28
TGTGCCACCAGTGATTCCAACAGATTAAGCAATTCGGTCCAAACCCAAGAGACCCAGTACTTC CATSDSNRLSNSVQTQETQYF - - 21 TRBJ2-5 TRBV24-1
TGTGCCAGCAGTCAGGCAGGGTCAACTAAGCAGTTCTTC CASSQAGSTKQFF - - 13 TRBJ2-1 TRBV25-1
TGTGCCAGCAGCCGCGGGACTAGCGGGGGTAGCTCCTACAATGAGCAGTTCTTC CASSRGTSGGSSYNEQFF - TRBD2 18 TRBJ2-1 TRBV7-9
TGTGCCAGCAGATCTACAGGGCCCAGGGCGGAGCAGTACTTC CASRSTGPRAEQYF many - 14 TRBJ2-7 TRBV11-2
TGTGCCAGCAGTTTATTTCTAGCGGGAGACGCCACCCACGGGGCCCAGTACTTC CASSLFLAGDATHGAQYF - TRBD2 18 TRBJ2-5 TRBV28
TGTGCCAGCTCACCACGGGCAGGGGAAAACACCGGGGAGCTGTTTTTT CASSPRAGENTGELFF - - 16 TRBJ2-2 TRBV18
TGCAGTGCCCTAAGACTAGCGGGTTTCTACGAGCAGTACTTC CSALRLAGFYEQYF - TRBD2 14 TRBJ2-7 TRBV20-1
TGTGCCAGCAGCTCGCCTAGCGGGAGTCTAAGCTCCTACGAGCAGTACTTC CASSSPSGSLSSYEQYF many TRBD2 17 TRBJ2-7 TRBV7-2
TGTGCCAGCAGCTTGGGACGGATTGGAAAAAAAGAGACCCAGTACTTC CASSLGRIGKKETQYF - - 16 TRBJ2-5 TRBV5-3
TGTGCCAGCAGCGTCGGACTGGATAATTCACCCCTCCACTTT CASSVGLDNSPLHF - - 14 TRBJ1-6 TRBV9
TGTGCCAGCAGCAGAGGGACATATTCACCCCTCCACTTT CASSRGTYSPLHF - - 13 TRBJ1-6 TRBV28
TGTGCCGTCCGGCGGCCGGACACTGAAGCTTTCTTT CAVRRPDTEAFF - - 12 TRBJ1-1 TRBV28
TGTGCCAGCAGCTTCAGGCGCGGGGGGGAGACCCAGTACTTC CASSFRRGGETQYF few TRBD2 14 TRBJ2-5 TRBV7-9
TGCGCCAGCAGCCAAGCAGGGGCCAACGTCCTGACTTTC CASSQAGANVLTF - - 13 TRBJ2-6 TRBV4-1
TGCGCCAGCAGCGAAGGATCAGAGAGTGAAAAACTGTTTTTT CASSEGSESEKLFF - - 14 TRBJ1-4 TRBV5-1